This is a list of T cell receptor beta chains from one sample in a study of OX40 agonist ivuxolimab in advanced cancers. The method was immunoSEQ multiplex PCR; TCRdb's version includes in-frame clones alone and lacks a portion of them. The sample shows tens of thousands of clones, more than 65% of them seen only once. Sequenced here: CD4+ or CD8+ T cells sorted from blood, sampled in a trial of the OX40 agonist ivuxolimab. These receptors were taken from an adult with an advanced solid tumor such as melanoma, head and neck, liver or kidney cancer. Each CDR3 is given with its conserved first and last residue. Each record gives: J gene, clone size, V gene, D gene, CDR3 protein, CDR3 DNA. D genes are given only for firm matches. Rows give clone size only sometimes, using once, few, many, or a class for an expanded clone.

>TRBJ1-2|NA|TRBV4-1|TRBD1
CASSQVDRGGGYTF
TGCGCCAGCAGCCAAGTCGACAGGGGGGGTGGCTACACCTTC
>TRBJ1-6|NA|TRBV6-6|NA
CASSNRAAPLHF
TGTGCCAGCAGTAACAGGGCAGCCCCCCTCCACTTT
>TRBJ1-3|NA|TRBV7-3|TRBD1
CASSLTTGTGYAGAGNTIYF
TGTGCCAGCAGCTTAACCACCGGGACAGGTTATGCCGGGGCTGGAAACACCATATATTTT
>TRBJ2-3|NA|TRBV5-1|NA
CASSLVGRVTDTQYF
TGCGCCAGCAGCTTGGTCGGGCGAGTCACAGATACGCAGTATTTT
>TRBJ1-5|NA|TRBV19|NA
CASSIVGGIQPQHF
TGTGCCAGTAGTATAGTCGGAGGGATTCAGCCCCAGCATTTT
>TRBJ1-5|NA|TRBV19|TRBD1
CASRRGQGKYSNQPQHF
TGTGCCAGTAGGAGGGGACAGGGCAAATATAGCAATCAGCCCCAGCATTTT
>TRBJ1-3|NA|TRBV11-2|TRBD1
CASRGGTGGNTIYF
TGTGCCAGCAGAGGAGGGACAGGAGGAAACACCATATATTTT
>TRBJ1-4|NA|TRBV5-8|NA
CASSGGRNANEKLFF
TGTGCCAGCAGCGGTGGACGGAACGCTAATGAAAAACTGTTTTTT
>TRBJ1-1|NA|TRBV14|NA
CASSARTAGNTEAFF
TGTGCCAGCAGCGCCAGGACCGCGGGGAACACTGAAGCTTTCTTT
>TRBJ2-7|NA|TRBV12-5|NA
CASGSFNFREQYF
TGTGCTAGTGGTTCGTTTAACTTTCGGGAGCAGTACTTC
>TRBJ2-1|NA|TRBV5-1|NA
CASSNLSGAGYNEQFF
TGCGCCAGCAGCAACCTTTCGGGGGCAGGGTACAATGAGCAGTTCTTC
>TRBJ1-1|NA|TRBV2|NA
CASSPTVNTEAFF
TGTGCCAGCAGCCCTACAGTGAACACTGAAGCTTTCTTT
>TRBJ1-2|few|TRBV2|NA
CASRDLGRIYGYTF
TGTGCCAGCAGGGATCTGGGTCGGATCTATGGCTACACCTTC
>TRBJ2-2|NA|TRBV10-3|NA
CATKEGAGTGELFF
TGTGCCACCAAGGAGGGGGCCGGCACCGGGGAGCTGTTTTTT
>TRBJ1-2|NA|TRBV27|TRBD1
CASRSGTGGYGYTF
TGTGCCAGCAGGTCCGGGACAGGGGGCTATGGCTACACCTTC
>TRBJ2-2|NA|TRBV29-1|TRBD2
CSGKRGGFSGELFF
TGCAGCGGGAAGCGGGGGGGTTTCTCCGGGGAGCTGTTTTTT
>TRBJ1-1|once|TRBV9|NA
CASRVAEAFF
TGTGCCAGCAGGGTGGCTGAAGCTTTCTTT
>TRBJ1-1|NA|TRBV6-5|NA
CASSFRENTEAFF
TGTGCCAGCAGTTTCCGGGAGAACACTGAAGCTTTCTTT
>TRBJ2-7|NA|TRBV7-3|TRBD2
CASSQNAGGWSEEQYF
TGTGCCAGCAGCCAGAATGCGGGGGGCTGGTCTGAAGAGCAGTACTTC
>TRBJ2-2|NA|TRBV10-2|TRBD1
CASNTGTGGRGELFF
TGCGCCAGCAATACCGGGACAGGGGGACGAGGGGAGCTGTTTTTT
>TRBJ2-5|NA|TRBV6-5|TRBD1
CASSLWDSQETQYF
TGTGCCAGCAGTCTCTGGGACAGCCAAGAGACCCAGTACTTC
>TRBJ1-2|NA|TRBV19|TRBD1
CASSLDRDYGYTF
TGTGCCAGTAGTTTGGACAGGGACTATGGCTACACCTTC
>TRBJ1-5|few|TRBV4-1|NA
CASSPWGLGPTVGQPQHF
TGCGCCAGCAGCCCCTGGGGTTTAGGACCCACCGTTGGGCAGCCCCAGCATTTT
>TRBJ2-4|NA|TRBV10-3|NA
CAISDPEAKNIQYF
TGTGCCATCAGTGACCCGGAGGCCAAAAACATTCAGTACTTC
>TRBJ2-7|once|TRBV27|NA
CASSLESSYEQYF
TGTGCCAGCAGTTTAGAGAGCTCCTACGAGCAGTACTTC
>TRBJ1-1|NA|TRBV7-2|NA
CASSNLVIGTEAFF
TGTGCCAGCAGCAACTTAGTTATTGGCACTGAAGCTTTCTTT
>TRBJ2-5|NA|TRBV5-5|NA
CASSLGGQKETQYF
TGTGCCAGCAGCTTGGGGGGGCAGAAAGAGACCCAGTACTTC
>TRBJ2-7|NA|TRBV15|NA
CATSRGVYEQYF
TGTGCCACCAGCAGAGGGGTTTACGAGCAGTACTTC
>TRBJ1-5|few|TRBV7-9|TRBD1
CASSLGTGMGPQHF
TGTGCCAGCAGCTTAGGGACAGGGATGGGGCCCCAGCATTTT
>TRBJ2-1|once|TRBV7-2|NA
CASSSVGGSEQFF
TGTGCCAGCAGCTCAGTAGGGGGGAGTGAGCAGTTCTTC
>TRBJ1-5|NA|TRBV10-3|NA
CAIGGGNQPQHF
TGTGCCATCGGGGGAGGAAATCAGCCCCAGCATTTT
>TRBJ2-3|NA|TRBV19|NA
CAGRQVGDTQYF
TGTGCCGGTCGGCAAGTGGGCGATACGCAGTATTTT
>TRBJ2-7|NA|TRBV2|TRBD1
CASNLGQYYEQYF
TGTGCCAGCAACCTGGGACAGTACTACGAGCAGTACTTC
>TRBJ1-5|once|TRBV15|NA
CATSRVPDQPQHF
TGTGCCACCAGCAGAGTCCCGGATCAGCCCCAGCATTTT
>TRBJ1-5|NA|TRBV2|NA
CASSDRGKFSNQPQHF
TGTGCCAGCAGTGACAGGGGAAAATTTAGCAATCAGCCCCAGCATTTT
>TRBJ1-4|NA|TRBV5-3|TRBD1
CARSLYRGGNEKLFF
TGTGCCAGAAGCCTCTACAGGGGCGGTAATGAAAAACTGTTTTTT
>TRBJ2-7|NA|TRBV10-1|NA
CARPCLRTYEQYF
TGCGCCAGGCCGTGTTTAAGGACCTACGAGCAGTACTTC
>TRBJ2-1|NA|TRBV18|NA
CASSWDTLYNEQFF
TGTGCCAGCTCCTGGGACACCCTGTACAATGAGCAGTTCTTC
>TRBJ2-3|NA|TRBV23-1|NA
CASSHHYTSGPDTQYF
TGCGCCAGCAGTCATCACTATACTTCAGGGCCAGATACGCAGTATTTT
>TRBJ2-7|NA|TRBV6-5|TRBD1
CASSYAGQVFYEQYF
TGTGCCAGCAGTTACGCGGGACAGGTCTTCTACGAGCAGTACTTC
>TRBJ2-2|NA|TRBV7-6|TRBD2
CASSLIAGGNTGELFF
TGTGCCAGCAGCTTAATAGCGGGGGGCAACACCGGGGAGCTGTTTTTT
>TRBJ2-1|NA|TRBV5-1|TRBD1
CATDTGQGRNEQFF
TGCGCCACCGACACGGGACAGGGGAGGAATGAGCAGTTCTTC